Presented here are 26 T cell receptor beta chains from one specimen sequenced in a study of T cell responses to AZD1222 COVID-19 vaccine. Here immunoSEQ multiplex PCR was the method, and the copy in TCRdb shows in-frame clones only, minus some. The sample records tens of thousands of clones, roughly 88% being singletons. This sample comprised peripheral blood, obtained on day 0 of AZD1222 vaccination. The receptors were sampled from an adult in good health.

V usage is TRBV19 and J usage is TRBJ2-1, with D possibly TRBD1 on 6 matching bases. The CDR3 totals 14 residues. Trimming removed 2 bases at V and 9 bases at J, with 14 bases between. Germline CDR1 reads LNHDA; CDR2 reads SQIVND (reference sequence). CDR3: CASSIISTGSEQFF. DNA for the CDR3: TGTGCCAGTAGTATAATCTCAACAGGGTCTGAGCAGTTCTTC.

V and J are TRBV27 and TRBJ2-1; the match to TRBD2 covers 10 bases. The CDR3 is 18 residues long. Germline V gene lookup returns CDR1 MNHEY and CDR2 SMNVEV (reference sequence). The V gene end was trimmed by 3 bases and the J gene end by 2 bases; junction bases not matched to a gene: 10. The CDR3 sequence is CASSFPPLAGATYNEQFF. Here the CDR3 DNA reads TGTGCCAGCAGTTTTCCCCCTCTAGCGGGGGCAACCTACAATGAGCAGTTCTTC.

The chain has TRBV4-2 and TRBJ1-2; perhaps TRBD1 as D (6 bases). The CDR3 loop spans 13 amino acids. In germline, CDR1 is LGHNA, CDR2 YNFKEQ. V was pared by 0 bases and J by 8 bases, with 10 bases between. The CDR3 region is CASSQEQGSGYTF. In DNA, the CDR3 is TGTGCCAGCAGCCAAGAGCAGGGGAGCGGCTACACCTTC.

The genes are TRBV2 and TRBJ1-5; tentatively, D is TRBD1 (5 bases). The CDR3 has 15 amino acids. V gave up 6 bases and J gave up 4 bases, with 16 bases separating them. The germline CDR1 and CDR2 sequences are SNHLY and FYNNEI. In nucleotides, the CDR3 is TGTGCCAGCAGGGGGAGCGACAGACCGAATCAGCCCCAGCATTTT. Translation: CASRGSDRPNQPQHF.

The rearrangement joins TRBV27 to TRBJ2-7, with TRBD2 identical over 9 bases. The trim removed 5 bases at V and 3 bases at J, leaving 5 bases unmatched. This CDR3 contains 14 residues. The germline gives CDR1 MNHEY, CDR2 SMNVEV (reference sequence). CDR3 sequence: CASSLVAGDYEQYF. Here the CDR3 DNA reads TGTGCCAGCAGTCTAGTAGCGGGAGACTACGAGCAGTACTTC.

The chain carries TRBV10-1 and TRBJ1-1; no definite D call. Trimming removed 6 bases from V and 3 bases from J, with 11 bases in between. This CDR3 is built from 13 residues. CDR1 and CDR2 (germline): WNHNN, SYGVQD (reference sequence). The CDR3 loop is CASRYNGDTEAFF. The CDR3 DNA reads as TGCGCCAGCAGATACAACGGCGACACTGAAGCTTTCTTT.

V and J are TRBV7-8 and TRBJ2-2; D might be TRBD1 (5 bases). The CDR3 has 17 residues. CDR1 and CDR2 (germline): SGHVS, FQNEAQ. Trimming removed 6 bases from V and 6 bases from J, with 23 bases in between. Written as DNA, the CDR3 is TGTGCCAGCAGTAATCCTTCTCAGGGAAGTTATGCCGGGGAGCTGTTTTTT. Translating gives CASSNPSQGSYAGELFF.

This chain joins TRBV3-1 (or the pseudogene TRBV3-2) and TRBJ1-3; D is uncertain. This CDR3 is built from 16 residues. Looked up from germline, CDR1 is LGHDT and CDR2 is YNNKEL (reference sequence). V was trimmed by 3 bases and J by 4 bases, leaving 16 bases between them. CDR3 loop: CASSHRRRGGGNTIYF. The DNA for the CDR3 is TGTGCCAGCAGCCACCGCCGAAGAGGAGGGGGAAACACCATATATTTT.

J is TRBJ2-3 and V is TRBV3-1 (or the pseudogene TRBV3-2), with D perhaps matching TRBD1 or TRBD2 (5 bases each). Per the germline V gene, CDR1 is LGHDT and CDR2 is YNNKEL (reference sequence). There are 12 residues in the CDR3. V lost 5 bases and J lost 6, with 9 bases in between. The CDR3, as DNA: TGTGCCAGCAGCTCAGAGGGGGATACGCAGTATTTT. Translating it yields CASSSEGDTQYF.

The rearrangement joins TRBV7-9 to TRBJ1-2; 7 bases line up with TRBD1. The V gene end was trimmed by 3 bases and the J gene end by 8 bases; junction bases not matched to a gene: 9. This CDR3 comprises 14 residues. Germline V CDR1 and CDR2: SEHNR, FQNEAQ (reference sequence). This CDR3 reads CASSFLGGAEGYTF. Written as DNA, the CDR3 is TGTGCCAGCAGCTTTTTAGGGGGCGCGGAGGGCTACACCTTC.

This chain uses TRBV6-1 with TRBJ1-5, with no clear D. Trimming cost V 2 bases and J 6 bases, with 35 bases left between them. Germline V gives CDR1 MNHNS, CDR2 SASEGT. This CDR3 comprises 22 residues. DNA for the CDR3: TGTGCCAGCAGTGAATTTTCGTGGTTTACGGTGGGGTTTAAGGGTAAGGGTCAGCCCCAGCATTTT. Its translation is CASSEFSWFTVGFKGKGQPQHF.

V gene TRBV6-1 combines with J gene TRBJ2-3, with D hard to call. V lost 1 base and J 4 bases, leaving 9 bases between the germline ends. The CDR3 has 14 residues. Per germline, CDR1 MNHNS and CDR2 SASEGT. The DNA for the CDR3 is TGTGCCAGCAGTGAAGGTGGGGTACCAGATACGCAGTATTTT. Its protein product is CASSEGGVPDTQYF.

The V gene is TRBV7-9, the J gene TRBJ2-3; no clear D gene. This CDR3 region has 12 residues. V was clipped by 3 bases and J by 9 bases, with 10 bases between them. The V gene's germline CDR1 is SEHNR and CDR2 FQNEAQ (reference sequence). CDR3 sequence (DNA): TGTGCCAGCAGCTTCCCTGATGAGACGCAGTATTTT. This codes for CASSFPDETQYF.

V and J are TRBV19 and TRBJ1-2, with 7 bases fitting TRBD1. The CDR3 runs to 14 residues. Germline loops: CDR1 LNHDA, CDR2 SQIVND (reference sequence). Losses at the gene ends were 9 bases for V and 2 bases for J; bases not matched to a gene: 9. CDR3 nucleotides: TGTGCCAGCAGACAGGGTCGCGAGAACTATGGCTACACCTTC. Protein: CASRQGRENYGYTF.

The genes are TRBV3-1 (or the pseudogene TRBV3-2) and TRBJ1-2; unclear D gene. The CDR3 runs 13 residues. Germline V gene sequence: CDR1 LGHDT, CDR2 YNNKEL (reference sequence). Trimming left V 0 bases short and J 7 bases short, with 9 bases between. DNA for the CDR3: TGTGCCAGCAGCCAAGAGGGGAAATCTGGCTACACCTTC. The encoded protein is CASSQEGKSGYTF.

The chain links TRBV11-2 to TRBJ1-1; D remains unclear. With 0 bases removed from V and 0 bases from J, the gap between germline ends came to 11 bases. This CDR3 is built from 16 residues. Germline loops: CDR1 SGHAT, CDR2 FQNNGV. The CDR3 loop reads CASSLEFGKLNTEAFF. The CDR3 coding sequence is TGTGCCAGCAGCTTAGAGTTTGGTAAATTGAACACTGAAGCTTTCTTT.

The chain carries TRBV5-1 and TRBJ1-6; possible D gene TRBD1, 5 bases. Per germline, CDR1 SGHRS and CDR2 YFSETQ. V shed 0 bases and J shed 1 base, with 5 bases lying between them. The CDR3 contains 15 residues. In DNA, the CDR3 is TGCGCCAGCAGCTTGGGACAGTCCTATAATTCACCCCTCCACTTT. Translating gives CASSLGQSYNSPLHF.

The chain joins TRBV2 to TRBJ2-1; tentative D call: TRBD1 (6 bases). CDR1 and CDR2 from the germline V gene are SNHLY and FYNNEI. Trimming stripped 11 bases from V and 7 bases from J, with 15 bases between. CDR3 length: 12 residues. Written as DNA, the CDR3 is TGTGCCGGGAACAGGGAAGGGAATGAGCAGTTCTTC. Its translation: CAGNREGNEQFF. Looking up the rest from reference TRBV2 and TRBJ2-1 gives the full variable domain: EPEVTQTPSHQVTQMGQEVILRCVPISNHLYFYWYRQILGQKVEFLVSFYNNEISEKSEIFDDQFSVERPDGSNFTLKIRSTKLEDSAMYFCAGNREGNEQFFGPGTRLTVL.

The chain joins TRBV7-2 to TRBJ2-3, with D maybe TRBD2 (7 bases). The CDR3 totals 14 residues. Looked up from germline, CDR1 is SGHTA and CDR2 is FQGNSA. The ends were cut back, 5 bases at V and 8 bases at J, with 17 bases in the middle. The CDR3 DNA reads TGTGCCAGCAGCCCAAGGGGGGGGCTAGGTACGCAGTATTTT. It specifies CASSPRGGLGTQYF.

This chain links TRBV5-1 with TRBJ2-2; the match to TRBD1 covers 8 bases. The germline CDR1 and CDR2 sequences are SGHRS and YFSETQ. The trim removed 0 bases at V and 6 bases at J, leaving 7 bases unmatched. This CDR3 is built from 16 residues. The CDR3 DNA is TGCGCCAGCAGCTTGGTGGCAGGGGGCATGTCCGGGGAGCTGTTTTTT. Translated, it gives CASSLVAGGMSGELFF.

The chain uses TRBV25-1 and TRBJ2-2; 7 nucleotides align to TRBD2. CDR3 length equals 15 residues. Germline V gives CDR1 MGHDK, CDR2 SYGVNS. Germline trimming cut 8 bases from V and 1 base from J; bases unmatched to any gene: 7. CDR3 bases: TGTGCCAGCCTCCCAAGCGGGATGAACACCGGGGAGCTGTTTTTT. Protein sequence: CASLPSGMNTGELFF. Complete variable domain (other parts from reference TRBV25-1 and TRBJ2-2): EADIYQTPRYLVIGTGKKITLECSQTMGHDKMYWYQQDPGMELHLIHYSYGVNSTEKGDLSSESTVSRIRTEHFPLTLESARPSHTSQYLCASLPSGMNTGELFFGEGSRLTVL.

CDR3 sequence: CASSPPAGTGNTIYF. The CDR3 DNA reads TGTGCCAGCTCACCACCAGCAGGAACTGGAAACACCATATATTTT. The chain links TRBV18 to TRBJ1-3; D gene ambiguous. The CDR3 has 15 amino acids. CDR1 and CDR2 from the germline V gene are KGHSH and LQKENI. Trimming pared 0 bases from V and 2 bases from J, leaving 8 bases between.

This chain joins TRBV5-1 and TRBJ2-1, with D perhaps matching TRBD2 (5 bases). V was cut by 0 bases and J by 7 bases, with 11 bases left in between. The CDR3 runs 14 residues. Germline V gene data show CDR1 as SGHRS and CDR2 as YFSETQ. In DNA, the CDR3 is TGCGCCAGCAGCTTGGCGGACTCCAGGAATGAGCAGTTCTTC. Translation: CASSLADSRNEQFF.

The V and J genes are TRBV7-2 and TRBJ2-1, with no clear D. Looked up from germline, CDR1 is SGHTA and CDR2 is FQGNSA. The CDR3 extends over 16 amino acids. Trimming took off 4 bases at V and 5 bases at J, with 18 bases between the two ends. The CDR3 sequence: CASSWGATMGNNEQFF. As DNA, the CDR3 is TGTGCCAGCAGCTGGGGTGCCACTATGGGAAACAATGAGCAGTTCTTC.

The chain employs TRBV23-1 and TRBJ1-5, with 7 bases that match TRBD1. TRBV23-1 is an ORF, and what it does is uncertain. The V and J ends lost 8 bases and 0 bases, in that order; junction bases with no gene match: 7. The CDR3 sequence is 15 residues long. CDR3 residues: CASDPTGNSNQPQHF. CDR3 bases: TGCGCCAGCGACCCGACAGGGAATAGCAATCAGCCCCAGCATTTT.

V and J are TRBV6-6 and TRBJ1-6; D gene uncertain. This CDR3 is built from 16 residues. CDR1 and CDR2 (germline): MNHNY, SVGAGI (reference sequence). V was cut by 4 bases and J by 8 bases, with 18 bases left in between. CDR3 in DNA: TGTGCCAGCAGTTCATATTACCGGGAGTTCGATTCACCCCTCCACTTT. This encodes CASSSYYREFDSPLHF.